The clone carrying this T cell receptor beta chain occurred many times. Its antigen is still unknown. TCR libraries were built in bulk with a published protocol and specific TCR primers. TCRdb used MiXCR to reprocess the PCR reads, holding one entry per CDR3 protein. The sample records some 580,000 distinct CDR3 sequences, 25% being singletons. The CDR3 is 13 residues long. V shed 2 bases and J shed 2 bases, with 5 bases lying between them. The entry originates in a study of molecular identifiers for immune sequencing clone quantification. Study results and limitations: The study found clones above 20 RNA copies held over 98% of effector molecules and under 1% in naive cells.

Sorting selected naive CD8 T cells with a CD8+CD4-CCR7+CD45RA+ phenotype. The receptor was isolated from a human donor in good health. Some libraries in this study had Jurkat cell RNA spiked in. The chain combines TRBV12-3 or TRBV12-4 with TRBJ2-3; D not certain. The sequenced sample consisted of naive CD8+ T cells from blood, with Jurkat cell RNA spiked in. Described subset: FACS-sorted CD8+CD4-CCR7+CD45RA+ naive T cells. The DNA for the CDR3 is TGTGCCAGCAGTTTACCACCCACAGATACGCAGTATTTT. As protein: CASSLPPTDTQYF.